The clone carrying this TCR beta chain was picked up one time. Its antigen is as yet unknown. The source of the sample is a study of shared clonotypes between healthy human individuals. Study results and limitations: Only blood samples were collected, and tissue repertoires likely differ.

Splitting of CD4+ cells produced CD45RA+ naive and CD45RA-negative memory subsets. Sequencing was at deep level. Data came from immunoSEQ multiplex PCR; TCRdb stores just in-frame clones and leaves some out. The sample includes around 750,000 clones, 74% of them seen just once. Looked up from germline, CDR1 is SGHNT and CDR2 is YENEEA. The CDR3 sequence is 17 residues long. The V gene end was trimmed by 5 bases and the J gene end by 10 bases; junction bases not matched to a gene: 19. The chain recombines TRBV11-3 with TRBJ2-1; TRBD2 agrees at 8 bases. The receptor comes from a woman aged 25 to 45 in good health. Sequencing was performed on memory CD4+ T cells sorted from blood. The subset was: CD45RA-negative fraction. The CDR3 sequence is CASSVDTWVVAGLEQFF. The CDR3 DNA sequence: TGTGCCAGCAGCGTTGATACTTGGGTGGTAGCGGGGCTCGAGCAGTTCTTC. The full variable domain, rest sourced from reference TRBV11-3 and TRBJ2-1, is EAGVVQSPRYKIIEKKQPVAFWCNPISGHNTLYWYLQNLGQGPELLIRYENEEAVDDSQLPKDRFSAERLKGVDSTLKIQPAELGDSAVYLCASSVDTWVVAGLEQFFGPGTRLTVL.